The present entry profiles one T cell receptor beta chain with its context. Its specificity is unknown. Recipients received nonmyeloablative bone marrow transplants from related graft donors, with transient mixed chimerism. These data come from a study of Tregs in tolerant kidney transplant recipients. Study-level points and caveats: Biological reproducibility was not directly addressed in this study. Nucleotide sequences could not be compared across some patients' samples due to primer changes.

The germline gives CDR1 SGHAT, CDR2 FQNNGV. There are 11 residues in the CDR3. Trimming took 1 base from V and 7 from J, leaving 2 bases between them. The table came from immunoSEQ multiplex PCR; TCRdb's copy has only in-frame clones and leaves some out. The table includes about 90,000 clones, under 95% detected once. The source of this sequence is a human patient who received a combined kidney and bone marrow transplant. Some T cells may possibly be graft donor cells. The sample in question was CD4+ T cells from blood (PBMCs), obtained 12 months after the transplant. This chain uses TRBV11-2 with TRBJ1-3; D ambiguous. Here the CDR3 DNA reads TGTGCCAGCAGCTTAGCTAACACCATATATTTT. Amino acids: CASSLANTIYF.